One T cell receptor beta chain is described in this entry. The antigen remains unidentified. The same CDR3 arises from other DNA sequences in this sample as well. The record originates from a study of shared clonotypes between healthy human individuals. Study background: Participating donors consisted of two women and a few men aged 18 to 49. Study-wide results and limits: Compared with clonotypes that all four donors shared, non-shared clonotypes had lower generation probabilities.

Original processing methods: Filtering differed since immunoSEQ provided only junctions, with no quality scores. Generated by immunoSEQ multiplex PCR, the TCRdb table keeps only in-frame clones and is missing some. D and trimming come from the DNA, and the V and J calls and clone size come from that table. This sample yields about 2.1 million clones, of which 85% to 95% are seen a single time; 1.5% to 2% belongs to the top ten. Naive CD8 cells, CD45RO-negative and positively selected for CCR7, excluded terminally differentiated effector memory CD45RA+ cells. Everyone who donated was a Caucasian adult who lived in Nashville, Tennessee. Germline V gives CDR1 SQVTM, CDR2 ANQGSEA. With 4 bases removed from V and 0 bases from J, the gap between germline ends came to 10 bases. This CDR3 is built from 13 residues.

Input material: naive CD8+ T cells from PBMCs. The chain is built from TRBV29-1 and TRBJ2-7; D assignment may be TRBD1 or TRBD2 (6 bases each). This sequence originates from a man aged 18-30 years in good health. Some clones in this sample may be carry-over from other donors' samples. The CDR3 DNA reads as TGCAGCGTTGTAGGGGGGCACTCCTACGAGCAGTACTTC. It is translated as CSVVGGHSYEQYF.